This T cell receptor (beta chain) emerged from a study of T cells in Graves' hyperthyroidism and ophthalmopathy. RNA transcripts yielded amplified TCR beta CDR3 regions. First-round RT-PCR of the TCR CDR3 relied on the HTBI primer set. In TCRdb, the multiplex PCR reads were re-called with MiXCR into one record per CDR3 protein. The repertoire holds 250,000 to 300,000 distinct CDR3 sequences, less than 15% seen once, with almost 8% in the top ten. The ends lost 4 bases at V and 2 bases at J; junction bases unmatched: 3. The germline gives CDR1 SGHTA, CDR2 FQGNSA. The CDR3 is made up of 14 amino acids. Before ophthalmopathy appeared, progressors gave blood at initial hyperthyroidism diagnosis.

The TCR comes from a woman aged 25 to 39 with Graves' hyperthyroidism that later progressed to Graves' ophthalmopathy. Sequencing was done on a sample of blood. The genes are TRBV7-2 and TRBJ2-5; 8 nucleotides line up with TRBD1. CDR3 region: CASSSDRVQETQYF. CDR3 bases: TGTGCCAGCAGCTCGGACAGGGTGCAAGAGACCCAGTACTTC.